A selection of T cell receptor beta chains follows, all from one sample in a study of early T cells in non-severe SARS-CoV-2 infection. TCRdb used MiXCR to reprocess the 5' RACE reads, holding one entry per CDR3 protein. Here the sample spans around 70,000 distinct CDR3 sequences, over 9% being singletons. Sequenced input: whole blood. These TCRs come from an adult who was a healthcare worker with PCR-confirmed SARS-CoV-2 infection or an uninfected control (not recorded which). The conserved cysteine and the conserved F or W are not part of the CDR3 here. A row's size may be missing; if present it is once, few, many or a size class.

J: TRBJ2-2
V: TRBV20-1
size: .
CDR3: SAPAKSGINTGELF

J: TRBJ2-5
V: TRBV15
size: many
CDR3: ATRVQLQETQY

J: TRBJ1-2
V: TRBV19
size: many
CDR3: ASSMLRQYNGYT

J: TRBJ2-7
V: TRBV7-3
size: few
CDR3: ASSPGQVGEQY

J: TRBJ2-5
V: TRBV18
size: many
CDR3: ASSPPSAGGETQY

J: TRBJ1-1
V: TRBV24-1
size: .
CDR3: ATSDLDRGQAF

J: TRBJ2-1
V: TRBV14
size: many
CDR3: ASSQDSGSYNEQF

J: TRBJ2-1
V: TRBV4-1
size: few
CDR3: ASSHVDLGISYNEQF

J: TRBJ2-2
V: TRBV29-1
size: .
CDR3: GAGPLNTGELF

J: TRBJ1-2
V: TRBV20-1
size: many
CDR3: SARFQRGYT

J: TRBJ1-2
V: TRBV7-6
size: many
CDR3: ASSLSGTSYGYT

J: TRBJ2-2
V: TRBV21-1
size: many
CDR3: ASSKGGISTQTQTGELF

J: TRBJ2-7
V: TRBV2
size: few
CDR3: ASLSDGGGEQY

J: TRBJ2-2
V: TRBV6-2/TRBV6-3
size: .
CDR3: ASSGGLNTGELF

J: TRBJ2-3
V: TRBV15
size: .
CDR3: ATSTRGGYTDTQY

J: TRBJ2-1
V: TRBV7-9
size: few
CDR3: ASSFSGGQTYNEQF

J: TRBJ2-1
V: TRBV28
size: many
CDR3: ASFDGSSSYNEQF

J: TRBJ2-5
V: TRBV6-1
size: many
CDR3: ASSPTSGSWGTQY

J: TRBJ2-1
V: TRBV6-5
size: .
CDR3: ASRPGLAGYNEQF

J: TRBJ2-1
V: TRBV28
size: few
CDR3: ASNLAGGPDNEQF